This entry is about one T cell receptor (beta chain). What it binds is unknown. The germline gives CDR1 MNHEY, CDR2 SVGAGI. V was clipped by 1 base and J by 5 bases; unmatched bases: 5. The CDR3 sequence is 16 residues long. With 60 Vbeta and 13 Jbeta primers, the PCR was carried out. Assay used: immunoSEQ multiplex PCR; TCRdb lists only in-frame clones, some missing. The sample carries 120,000 to 150,000 clones, 75% to 80% recorded once. The sample comes from a study of cytomegalovirus exposure and HLA in healthy donors. Study-wide results and caveats: Accounts indicate the classifier identified cytomegalovirus status with strong specificity and sensitivity. The study flagged approximately 180 TCR beta chains as cytomegalovirus-associated.

Sequences were obtained from PBMCs. This receptor was identified in a male donor in good health and CMV-seronegative. This chain connects TRBV6-5 to TRBJ2-1, with TRBD2 matching 10 bases. The CDR3 loop is CASSYYRTSGNNEQFF. In DNA, the CDR3 is TGTGCCAGCAGTTACTACCGGACTAGCGGTAACAATGAGCAGTTCTTC.